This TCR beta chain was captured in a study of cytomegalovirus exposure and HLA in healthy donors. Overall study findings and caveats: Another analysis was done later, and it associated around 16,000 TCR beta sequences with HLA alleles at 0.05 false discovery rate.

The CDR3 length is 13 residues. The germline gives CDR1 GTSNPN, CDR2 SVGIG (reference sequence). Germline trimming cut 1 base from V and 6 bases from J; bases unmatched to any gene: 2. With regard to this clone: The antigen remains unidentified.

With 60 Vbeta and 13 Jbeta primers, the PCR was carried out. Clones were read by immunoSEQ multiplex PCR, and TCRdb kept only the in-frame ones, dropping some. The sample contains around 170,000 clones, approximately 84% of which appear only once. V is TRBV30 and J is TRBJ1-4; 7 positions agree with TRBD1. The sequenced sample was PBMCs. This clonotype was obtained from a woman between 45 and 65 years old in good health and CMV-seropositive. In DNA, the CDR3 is TGTGCCTGGAGTGCCGGGACAGATGAAAAACTGTTTTTT. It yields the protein CAWSAGTDEKLFF.